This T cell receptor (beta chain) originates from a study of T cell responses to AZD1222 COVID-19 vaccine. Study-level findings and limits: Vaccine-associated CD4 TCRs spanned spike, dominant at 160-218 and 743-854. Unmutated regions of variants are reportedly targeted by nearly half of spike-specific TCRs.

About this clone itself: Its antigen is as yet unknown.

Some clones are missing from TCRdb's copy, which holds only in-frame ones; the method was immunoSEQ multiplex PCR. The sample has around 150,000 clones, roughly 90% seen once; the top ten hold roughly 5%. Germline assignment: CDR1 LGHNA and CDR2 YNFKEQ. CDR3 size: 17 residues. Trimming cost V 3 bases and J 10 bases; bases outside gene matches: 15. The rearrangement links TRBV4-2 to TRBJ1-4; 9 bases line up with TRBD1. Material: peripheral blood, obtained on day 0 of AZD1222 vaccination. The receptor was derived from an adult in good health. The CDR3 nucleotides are TGTGCCAGCAGCCAGACCGGGGCCGCGGACAGGGGAGGAAAACTGTTTTTT. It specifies CASSQTGAADRGGKLFF.